A selection of T cell receptor beta chains follows, all from one sample in a study of T cells after yellow fever vaccination. TCRdb used MiXCR to reprocess the 5' RACE reads, holding one entry per CDR3 protein. The sample carries hundreds of thousands of distinct CDR3 sequences, over 9% recorded once. Material: PBMCs, obtained on the day of the yellow fever booster vaccination. These TCRs come from a young man who received the YFV17D yellow fever vaccine. The CDR3 runs from the conserved cysteine through the conserved F or W. Fields, in order: D gene, V gene, J gene, clone size, CDR3 length, CDR3 protein, CDR3 DNA. A D gene is named only where the DNA matches it firmly. Clone size appears in some rows only: once, few, many, or a class for an expanded clone.

-	TRBV5-6	TRBJ2-7	few	15	CASSPDSGALYEQYF	TGTGCCAGCAGCCCGGATTCCGGGGCACTCTACGAGCAGTACTTC
-	TRBV20-1	TRBJ1-1	few	13	CSATGDRNTEAFF	TGCAGTGCAACGGGGGATCGGAACACTGAAGCTTTCTTT
TRBD1	TRBV2	TRBJ2-7	few	14	CASAKGQYSYEQYF	TGTGCCAGCGCAAAGGGACAGTATTCCTACGAGCAGTACTTC
-	TRBV30	TRBJ1-4	-	14	CAWRSERTREKLFF	TGTGCCTGGAGATCAGAGCGGACGCGGGAAAAACTGTTTTTT
TRBD2	TRBV20-1	TRBJ2-1	-	15	CSGTPSGSVVNEQFF	TGCAGTGGAACGCCGAGCGGGAGTGTGGTGAATGAGCAGTTCTTC
TRBD1	TRBV5-1	TRBJ2-1	few	14	CASTKDLTGGGWFF	TGCGCCAGCACCAAGGACCTGACAGGGGGCGGGTGGTTCTTC
-	TRBV5-1	TRBJ2-1	few	17	CASSLVSGSDRVYEQFF	TGCGCCAGCAGCTTGGTATCGGGGAGCGATCGGGTTTACGAGCAGTTCTTC
-	TRBV27	TRBJ2-1	few	15	CASSLLVGVGYEQFF	TGTGCCAGCAGTTTATTGGTGGGGGTGGGCTATGAGCAGTTCTTC
TRBD2	TRBV29-1	TRBJ2-1	-	16	CSVEYLAGGLYNEQFF	TGCAGCGTTGAATATTTAGCGGGAGGGCTCTACAATGAGCAGTTCTTC
TRBD2	TRBV19	TRBJ2-7	few	13	CASSIDREGEQYF	TGTGCCAGTAGTATAGATCGGGAGGGGGAGCAGTACTTC
-	TRBV5-6	TRBJ1-3	-	18	CASSLEVGLPSSGNTIYF	TGTGCCAGCAGCTTGGAAGTGGGACTTCCCAGCAGTGGAAACACCATATATTTT
-	TRBV10-2	TRBJ1-1	few	13	CASNRGRDTEAFF	TGCGCCAGCAATCGGGGGCGTGACACTGAAGCTTTCTTT
TRBD2	TRBV5-1	TRBJ2-1	many	14	CASRASGSYNEQFF	TGCGCCAGCAGAGCGAGCGGGAGTTACAATGAGCAGTTCTTC
-	TRBV20-1	TRBJ2-1	-	14	CSATGGASYNEQFF	TGCAGTGCTACTGGCGGGGCCTCCTACAATGAGCAGTTCTTC
TRBD2	TRBV4-3	TRBJ2-1	few	15	CASSQQREGLDEQFF	TGCGCCAGCAGCCAACAGCGGGAGGGCCTAGATGAGCAGTTCTTC
-	TRBV6-5	TRBJ1-1	few	15	CASSYSGPGKTEAFF	TGTGCCAGCAGTTACTCAGGGCCGGGCAAGACTGAAGCTTTCTTT
TRBD1	TRBV9	TRBJ2-5	few	14	CASSRSGTVETQYF	TGTGCCAGCAGCCGATCCGGGACAGTGGAGACCCAGTACTTC
-	TRBV29-1	TRBJ2-7	-	14	CSVEPGTHPYEQYF	TGCAGCGTTGAACCCGGGACACACCCCTACGAGCAGTACTTC
TRBD1	TRBV7-2	TRBJ1-3	-	15	CASSRDRVVGNTIYF	TGTGCCAGCAGCAGGGACAGGGTCGTAGGAAACACCATATATTTT
TRBD1	TRBV27	TRBJ2-7	few	14	CASSSWDRPYEQYF	TGTGCCAGCAGCTCCTGGGACAGACCCTACGAGCAGTACTTC
-	TRBV10-3	TRBJ2-3	few	14	CAISESTRVNTQYF	TGTGCCATCAGTGAGTCGACCAGGGTAAATACGCAGTATTTT
-	TRBV7-9	TRBJ2-2	few	15	CASSFGGPNTGELFF	TGTGCCAGCAGCTTCGGAGGCCCGAACACCGGGGAGCTGTTTTTT
TRBD2	TRBV29-1	TRBJ2-3	few	12	CSVAGGPDTQYF	TGCAGCGTTGCGGGAGGGCCAGATACGCAGTATTTT
TRBD1	TRBV20-1	TRBJ1-3	few	14	CSATWDSSGNTIYF	TGCAGTGCTACCTGGGACAGCTCTGGAAACACCATATATTTT
TRBD2	TRBV7-8	TRBJ2-2	-	18	CASSSGLAGILNTGELFF	TGTGCCAGCAGCTCAGGACTAGCGGGGATTCTGAACACCGGGGAGCTGTTTTTT
-	TRBV2	TRBJ1-5	many	15	CASSATGLSNQPQHF	TGTGCCAGCAGTGCTACAGGGCTAAGCAATCAGCCCCAGCATTTT